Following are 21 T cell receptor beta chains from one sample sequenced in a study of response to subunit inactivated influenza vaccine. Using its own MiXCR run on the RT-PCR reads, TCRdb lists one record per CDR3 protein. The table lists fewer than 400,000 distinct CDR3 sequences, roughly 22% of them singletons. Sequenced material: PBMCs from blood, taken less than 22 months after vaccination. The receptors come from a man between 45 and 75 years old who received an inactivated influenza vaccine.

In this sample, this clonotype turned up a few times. This CDR3 reads CASSLGPSAEAFF. The CDR3 DNA is TGTGCCAGCAGTTTAGGCCCCAGCGCTGAAGCTTTCTTT. V gene TRBV12-3 or TRBV12-4 combines with J gene TRBJ1-1; no clear D. Trimming cost V 1 base and J 6 bases, with 9 bases left between them. The CDR3 loop spans 13 amino acids.

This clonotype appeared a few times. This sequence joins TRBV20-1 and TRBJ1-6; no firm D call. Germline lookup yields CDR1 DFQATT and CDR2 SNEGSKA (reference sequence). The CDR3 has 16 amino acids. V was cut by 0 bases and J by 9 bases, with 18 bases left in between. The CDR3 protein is CSARDRGWGSSSPLHF. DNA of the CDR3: TGCAGTGCTAGAGACCGGGGTTGGGGATCTAGTTCACCCCTCCACTTT.

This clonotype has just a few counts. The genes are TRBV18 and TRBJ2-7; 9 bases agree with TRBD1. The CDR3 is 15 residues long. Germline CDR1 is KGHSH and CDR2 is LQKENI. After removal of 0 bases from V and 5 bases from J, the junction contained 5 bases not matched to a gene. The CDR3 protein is CASSPPMGQGDEQYF. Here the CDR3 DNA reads TGTGCCAGCTCACCACCTATGGGACAGGGAGACGAGCAGTACTTC.

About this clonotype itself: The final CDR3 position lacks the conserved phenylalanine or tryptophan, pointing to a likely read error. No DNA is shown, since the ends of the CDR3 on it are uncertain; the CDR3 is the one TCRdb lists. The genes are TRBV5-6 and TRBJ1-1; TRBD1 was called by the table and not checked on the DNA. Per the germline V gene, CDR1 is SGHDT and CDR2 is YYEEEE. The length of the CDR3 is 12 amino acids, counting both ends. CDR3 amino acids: CASSHTSGDRAG.

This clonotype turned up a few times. The CDR3 DNA sequence: TGCAGTGCTAGCCCGTTCGACAGGGCCGCGTCTGGAAACACCATATATTTT. This translates into CSASPFDRAASGNTIYF. The chain employs TRBV20-1 and TRBJ1-3; 7 bases match TRBD1. Trimming removed 3 bases from V and 1 base from J; junction bases left unmatched: 12. Germline V CDR1 and CDR2: DFQATT, SNEGSKA (reference sequence). The CDR3 is made up of 17 amino acids.

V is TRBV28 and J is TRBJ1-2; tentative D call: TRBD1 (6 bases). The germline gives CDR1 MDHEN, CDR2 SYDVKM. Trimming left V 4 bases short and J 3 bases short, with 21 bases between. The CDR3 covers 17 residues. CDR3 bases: TGTGCCAGCAGTTCCGAACGGACAGCCCGATGGGACTATGGCTACACCTTC. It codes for CASSSERTARWDYGYTF.

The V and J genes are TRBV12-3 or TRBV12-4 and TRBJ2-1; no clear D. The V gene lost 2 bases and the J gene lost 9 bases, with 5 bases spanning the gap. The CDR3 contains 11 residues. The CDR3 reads CASSLFSEQFF. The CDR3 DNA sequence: TGTGCCAGCAGTTTATTTTCTGAGCAGTTCTTC.

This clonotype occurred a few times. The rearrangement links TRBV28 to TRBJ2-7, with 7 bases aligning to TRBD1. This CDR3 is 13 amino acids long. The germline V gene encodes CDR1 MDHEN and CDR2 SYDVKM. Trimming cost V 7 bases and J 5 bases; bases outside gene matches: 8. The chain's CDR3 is CASTATGIDEQYF. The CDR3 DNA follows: TGTGCCAGCACCGCGACAGGGATCGACGAGCAGTACTTC.

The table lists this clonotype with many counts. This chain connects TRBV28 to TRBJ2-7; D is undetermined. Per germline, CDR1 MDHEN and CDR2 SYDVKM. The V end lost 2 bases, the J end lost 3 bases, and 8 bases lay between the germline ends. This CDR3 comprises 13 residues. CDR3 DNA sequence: TGTGCCAGCAGTTTACCCGCAAACTACGAGCAGTACTTC. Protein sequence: CASSLPANYEQYF. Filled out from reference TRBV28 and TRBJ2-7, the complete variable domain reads DVKVTQSSRYLVKRTGEKVFLECVQDMDHENMFWYRQDPGLGLRLIYFSYDVKMKEKGDIPEGYSVSREKKERFSLILESASTNQTSMYLCASSLPANYEQYFGPGTRLTVT.

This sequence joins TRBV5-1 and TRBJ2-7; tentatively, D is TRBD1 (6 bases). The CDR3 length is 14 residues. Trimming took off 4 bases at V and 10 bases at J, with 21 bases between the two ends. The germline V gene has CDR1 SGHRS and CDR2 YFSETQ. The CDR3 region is CASSHDGGGGGQYF. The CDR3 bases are TGCGCCAGCAGCCATGACGGAGGTGGGGGCGGCCAGTACTTC.

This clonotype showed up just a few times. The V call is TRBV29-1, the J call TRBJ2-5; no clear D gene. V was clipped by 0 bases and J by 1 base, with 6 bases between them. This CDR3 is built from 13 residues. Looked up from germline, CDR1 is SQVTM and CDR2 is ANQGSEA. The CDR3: CSVEDRLQETQYF. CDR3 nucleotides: TGCAGCGTTGAAGATCGCCTCCAAGAGACCCAGTACTTC.

This CDR3 is CASRRGQDGSYEQYF. The DNA of the CDR3 is TGCGCCAGCAGAAGGGGGCAGGACGGCTCCTACGAGCAGTACTTC. This chain links TRBV5-1 with TRBJ2-7; 7 bases map to TRBD1. CDR1 SGHRS and CDR2 YFSETQ come from the germline V gene. This CDR3 spans 15 amino acids. Trimming at V came to 5 bases and at J to 0 bases, leaving 8 bases not matched to a gene.

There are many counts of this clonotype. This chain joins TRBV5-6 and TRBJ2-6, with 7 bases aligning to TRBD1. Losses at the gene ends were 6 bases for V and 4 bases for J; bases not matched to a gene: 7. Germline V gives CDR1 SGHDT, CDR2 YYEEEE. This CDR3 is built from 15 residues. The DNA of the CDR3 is TGTGCCAGCACCAAGACAGGGACCGGGGCCAACGTCCTGACTTTC. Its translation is CASTKTGTGANVLTF.

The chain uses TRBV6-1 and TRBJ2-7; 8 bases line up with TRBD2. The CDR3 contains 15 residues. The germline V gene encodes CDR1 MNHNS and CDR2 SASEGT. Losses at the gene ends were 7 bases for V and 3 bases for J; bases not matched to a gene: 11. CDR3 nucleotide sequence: TGTGCCAGCACCCCGGAAGCGGGAGTTTTCTACGAGCAGTACTTC. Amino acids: CASTPEAGVFYEQYF.

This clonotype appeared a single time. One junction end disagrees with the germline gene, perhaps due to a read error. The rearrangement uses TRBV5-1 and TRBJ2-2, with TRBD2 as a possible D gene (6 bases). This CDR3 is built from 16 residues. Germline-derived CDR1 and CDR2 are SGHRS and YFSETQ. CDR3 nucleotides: TGCGCCAGCAGCTTGGCGGCTAGCGCGGACACCGGGGGGCTGTTTTTT. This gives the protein CASSLAASADTGGLFF.

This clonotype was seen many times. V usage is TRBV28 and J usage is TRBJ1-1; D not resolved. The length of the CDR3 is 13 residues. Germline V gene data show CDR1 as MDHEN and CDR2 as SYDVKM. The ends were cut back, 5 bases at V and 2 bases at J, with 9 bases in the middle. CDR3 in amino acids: CASSPGYNTEAFF. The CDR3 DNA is TGTGCCAGCAGTCCCGGGTATAACACTGAAGCTTTCTTT. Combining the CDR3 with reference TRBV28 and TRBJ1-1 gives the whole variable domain DVKVTQSSRYLVKRTGEKVFLECVQDMDHENMFWYRQDPGLGLRLIYFSYDVKMKEKGDIPEGYSVSREKKERFSLILESASTNQTSMYLCASSPGYNTEAFFGQGTRLTVV.

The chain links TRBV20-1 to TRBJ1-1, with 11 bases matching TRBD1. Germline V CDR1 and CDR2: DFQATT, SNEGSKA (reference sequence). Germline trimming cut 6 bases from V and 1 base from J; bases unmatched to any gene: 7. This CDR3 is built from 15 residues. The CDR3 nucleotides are TGCAGTGCAAAGGACAGGGGGCGCGGGAACACTGAAGCTTTCTTT. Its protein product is CSAKDRGRGNTEAFF.

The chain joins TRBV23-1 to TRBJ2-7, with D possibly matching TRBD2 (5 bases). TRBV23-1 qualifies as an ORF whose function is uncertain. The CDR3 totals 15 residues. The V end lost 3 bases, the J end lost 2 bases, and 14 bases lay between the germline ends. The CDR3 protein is CASSHPSERPYEQYF. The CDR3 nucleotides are TGCGCCAGCAGTCATCCGTCCGAGCGGCCCTACGAGCAGTACTTC.

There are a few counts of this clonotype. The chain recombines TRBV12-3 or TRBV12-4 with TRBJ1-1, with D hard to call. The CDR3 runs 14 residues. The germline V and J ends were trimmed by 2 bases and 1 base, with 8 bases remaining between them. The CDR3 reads CASSLILPNTEAFF. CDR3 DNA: TGTGCCAGCAGTTTAATACTCCCGAACACTGAAGCTTTCTTT.

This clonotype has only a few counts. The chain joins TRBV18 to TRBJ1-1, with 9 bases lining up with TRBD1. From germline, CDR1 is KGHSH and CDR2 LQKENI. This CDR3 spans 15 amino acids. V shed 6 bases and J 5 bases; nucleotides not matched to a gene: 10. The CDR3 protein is CASSSKQGAGTEAFF. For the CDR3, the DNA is TGTGCCAGCTCGTCTAAACAGGGGGCAGGTACTGAAGCTTTCTTT.

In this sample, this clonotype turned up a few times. CDR3 bases: TGTGCCAGCAGCTTAGCTAGTCGGACAGGGGGTGCAGATACGCAGTATTTT. Amino acid sequence: CASSLASRTGGADTQYF. The V call is TRBV7-8, the J call TRBJ2-3; TRBD1 agrees at 10 bases. Germline lookup yields CDR1 SGHVS and CDR2 FQNEAQ. Trimming cost V 0 bases and J 4 bases; bases outside gene matches: 7. This CDR3 has 17 amino acids.